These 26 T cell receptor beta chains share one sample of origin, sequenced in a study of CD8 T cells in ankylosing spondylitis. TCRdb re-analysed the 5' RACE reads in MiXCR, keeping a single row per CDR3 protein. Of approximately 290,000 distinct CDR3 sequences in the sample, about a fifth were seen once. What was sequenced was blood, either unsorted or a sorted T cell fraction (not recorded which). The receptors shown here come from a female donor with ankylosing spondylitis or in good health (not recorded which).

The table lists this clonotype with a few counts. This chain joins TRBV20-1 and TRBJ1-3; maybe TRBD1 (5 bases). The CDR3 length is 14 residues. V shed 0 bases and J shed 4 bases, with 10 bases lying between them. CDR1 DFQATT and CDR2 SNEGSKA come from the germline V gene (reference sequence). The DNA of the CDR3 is TGCAGTGCTAGAGAAGCAGGGCAAGGAAACACCATATATTTT. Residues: CSAREAGQGNTIYF.

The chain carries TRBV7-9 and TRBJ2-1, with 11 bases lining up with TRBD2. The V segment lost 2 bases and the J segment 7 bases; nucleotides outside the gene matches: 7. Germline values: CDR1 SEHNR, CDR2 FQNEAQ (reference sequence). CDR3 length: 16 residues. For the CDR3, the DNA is TGTGCCAGCAGCTTAAAGACTAGCGGGGAGAGAAATGAGCAGTTCTTC. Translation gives CASSLKTSGERNEQFF.

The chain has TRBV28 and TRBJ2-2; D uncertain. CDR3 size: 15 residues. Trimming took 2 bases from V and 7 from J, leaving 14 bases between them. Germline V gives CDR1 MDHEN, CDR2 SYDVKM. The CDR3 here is CASSLDQLLHGELFF. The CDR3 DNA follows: TGTGCCAGCAGTTTAGACCAACTCTTGCACGGGGAGCTGTTTTTT.

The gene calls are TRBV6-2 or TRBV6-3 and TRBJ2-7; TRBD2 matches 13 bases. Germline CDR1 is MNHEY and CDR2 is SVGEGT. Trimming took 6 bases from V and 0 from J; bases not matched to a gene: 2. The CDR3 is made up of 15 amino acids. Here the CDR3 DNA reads TGTGCCAGCAGCAGGACTAGCGGGAGCTCCTACGAGCAGTACTTC. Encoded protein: CASSRTSGSSYEQYF.

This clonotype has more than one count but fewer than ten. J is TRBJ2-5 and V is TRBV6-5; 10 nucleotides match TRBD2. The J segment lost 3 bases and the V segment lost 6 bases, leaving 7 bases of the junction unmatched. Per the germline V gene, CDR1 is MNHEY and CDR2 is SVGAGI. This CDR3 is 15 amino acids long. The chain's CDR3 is CASRSVGLAEETQYF. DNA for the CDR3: TGTGCCAGCAGGTCAGTCGGACTAGCGGAAGAGACCCAGTACTTC.

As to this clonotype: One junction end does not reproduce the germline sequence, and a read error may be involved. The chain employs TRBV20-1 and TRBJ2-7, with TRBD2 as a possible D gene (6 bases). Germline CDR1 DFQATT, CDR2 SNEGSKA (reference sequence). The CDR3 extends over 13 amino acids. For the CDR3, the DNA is TGCAGTGCGAGAGGCGGGACGTTGCTAGAGCAGTACTTC. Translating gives CSARGGTLLEQYF.

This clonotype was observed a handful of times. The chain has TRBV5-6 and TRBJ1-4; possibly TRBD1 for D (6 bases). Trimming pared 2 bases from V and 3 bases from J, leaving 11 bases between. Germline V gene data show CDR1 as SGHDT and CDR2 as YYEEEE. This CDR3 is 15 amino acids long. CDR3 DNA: TGTGCCAGCAGCTTAAGGGGGATGTCTAATGAAAAACTGTTTTTT. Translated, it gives CASSLRGMSNEKLFF.

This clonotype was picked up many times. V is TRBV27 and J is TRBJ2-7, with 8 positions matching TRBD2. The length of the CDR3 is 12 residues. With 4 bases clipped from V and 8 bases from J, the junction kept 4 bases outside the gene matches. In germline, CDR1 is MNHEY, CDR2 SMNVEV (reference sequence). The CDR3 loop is CASSSTSGKQYF. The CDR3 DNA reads TGTGCCAGCAGTTCCACTAGCGGCAAGCAGTACTTC.

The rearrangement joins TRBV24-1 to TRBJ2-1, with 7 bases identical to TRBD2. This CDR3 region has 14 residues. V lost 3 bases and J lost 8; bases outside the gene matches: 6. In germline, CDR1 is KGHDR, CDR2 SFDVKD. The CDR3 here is CATSDRGVPYEQFF. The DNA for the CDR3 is TGTGCCACCAGTGATCGGGGGGTGCCGTATGAGCAGTTCTTC.

CDR3 region: CAISEGNPPGYTF. The CDR3 DNA reads as TGTGCCATCAGTGAGGGGAACCCCCCTGGCTACACCTTC. The rearrangement joins TRBV10-3 to TRBJ1-2; unclear D gene. V lost 2 bases, J lost 7 bases, and 11 bases lay in between. From germline, CDR1 is ENHRY and CDR2 SYGVKD. The CDR3 contains 13 residues.

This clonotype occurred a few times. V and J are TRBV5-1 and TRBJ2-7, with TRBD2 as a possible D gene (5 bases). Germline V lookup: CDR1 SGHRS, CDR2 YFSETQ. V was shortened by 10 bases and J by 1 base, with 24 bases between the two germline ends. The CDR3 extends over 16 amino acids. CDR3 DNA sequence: TGCGCCTCCTTTTGGACTTCCGCCACTCCGTCCTACGAGCAGTACTTC. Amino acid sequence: CASFWTSATPSYEQYF.

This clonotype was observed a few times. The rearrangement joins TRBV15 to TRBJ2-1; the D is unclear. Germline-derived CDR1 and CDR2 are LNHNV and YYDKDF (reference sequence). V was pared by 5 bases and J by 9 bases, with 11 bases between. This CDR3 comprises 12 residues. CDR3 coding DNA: TGTGCCACCAGCTCTCGGGTGGGTGAGCAGTTCTTC. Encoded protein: CATSSRVGEQFF. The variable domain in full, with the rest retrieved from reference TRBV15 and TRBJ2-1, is DAMVIQNPRYQVTQFGKPVTLSCSQTLNHNVMYWYQQKSSQAPKLLFHYYDKDFNNEADTPDNFQSRRPNTSFCFLDIRSPGLGDTAMYLCATSSRVGEQFFGPGTRLTVL.

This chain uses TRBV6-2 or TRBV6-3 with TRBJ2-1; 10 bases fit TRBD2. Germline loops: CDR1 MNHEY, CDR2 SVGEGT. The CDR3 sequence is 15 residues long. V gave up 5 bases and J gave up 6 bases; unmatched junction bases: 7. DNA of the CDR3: TGTGCCAGCAGTAACTTAGCGGGAGGCGGCAATGAGCAGTTCTTC. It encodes CASSNLAGGGNEQFF.

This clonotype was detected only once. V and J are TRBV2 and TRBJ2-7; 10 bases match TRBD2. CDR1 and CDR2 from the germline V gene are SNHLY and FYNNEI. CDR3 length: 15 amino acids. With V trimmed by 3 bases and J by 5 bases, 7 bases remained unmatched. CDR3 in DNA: TGTGCCAGCAGTGAGCGCAGCGGGAGGGCCCACGAGCAGTACTTC. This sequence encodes CASSERSGRAHEQYF.

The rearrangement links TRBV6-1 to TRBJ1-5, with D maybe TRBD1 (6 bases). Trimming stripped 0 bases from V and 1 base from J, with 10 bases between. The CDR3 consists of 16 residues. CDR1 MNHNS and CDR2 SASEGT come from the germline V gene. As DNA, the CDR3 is TGTGCCAGCAGTGAAGCAGGGGGGTGGAGCAATCAGCCCCAGCATTTT. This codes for CASSEAGGWSNQPQHF.

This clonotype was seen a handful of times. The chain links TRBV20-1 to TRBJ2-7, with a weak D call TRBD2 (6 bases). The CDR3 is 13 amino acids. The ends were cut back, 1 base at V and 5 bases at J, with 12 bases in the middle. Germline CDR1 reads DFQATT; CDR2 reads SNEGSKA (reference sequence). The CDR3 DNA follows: TGCAGTGCTAGAGGGACGGGAGTGAACGAGCAGTACTTC. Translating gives CSARGTGVNEQYF.

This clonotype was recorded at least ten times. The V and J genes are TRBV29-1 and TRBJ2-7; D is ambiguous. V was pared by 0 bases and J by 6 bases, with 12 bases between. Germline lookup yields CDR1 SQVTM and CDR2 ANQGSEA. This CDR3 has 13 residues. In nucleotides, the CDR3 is TGCAGCGTTGAAGATGGATTACTTTTCGAGCAGTACTTC. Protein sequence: CSVEDGLLFEQYF.

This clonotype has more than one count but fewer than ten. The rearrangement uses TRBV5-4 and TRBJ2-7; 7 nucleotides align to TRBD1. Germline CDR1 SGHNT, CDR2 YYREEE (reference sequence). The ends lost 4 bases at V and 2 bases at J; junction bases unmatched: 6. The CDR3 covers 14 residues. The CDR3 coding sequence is TGTGCCAGCAGCATACGACAGGGCCCCTACGAGCAGTACTTC. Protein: CASSIRQGPYEQYF.

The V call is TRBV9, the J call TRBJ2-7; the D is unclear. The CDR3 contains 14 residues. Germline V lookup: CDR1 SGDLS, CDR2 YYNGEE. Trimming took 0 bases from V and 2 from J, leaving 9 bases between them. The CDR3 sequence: CASSVGPVAYEQYF. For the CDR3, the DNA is TGTGCCAGCAGCGTAGGACCAGTCGCCTACGAGCAGTACTTC.

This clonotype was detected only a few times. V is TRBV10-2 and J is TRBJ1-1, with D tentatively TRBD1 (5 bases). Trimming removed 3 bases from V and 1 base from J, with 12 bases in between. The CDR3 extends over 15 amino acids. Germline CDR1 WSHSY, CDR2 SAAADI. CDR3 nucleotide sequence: TGCGCCAGCAGTGAAGGGGCCCTAAGGAACACTGAAGCTTTCTTT. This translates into CASSEGALRNTEAFF.

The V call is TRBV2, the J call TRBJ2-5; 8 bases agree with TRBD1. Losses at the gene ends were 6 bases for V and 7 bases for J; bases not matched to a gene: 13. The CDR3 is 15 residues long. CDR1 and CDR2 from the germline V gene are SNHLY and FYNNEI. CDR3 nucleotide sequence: TGTGCCAGCAGCCCTTTTACCGGACAGGGTGGGACCCAGTACTTC. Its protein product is CASSPFTGQGGTQYF.

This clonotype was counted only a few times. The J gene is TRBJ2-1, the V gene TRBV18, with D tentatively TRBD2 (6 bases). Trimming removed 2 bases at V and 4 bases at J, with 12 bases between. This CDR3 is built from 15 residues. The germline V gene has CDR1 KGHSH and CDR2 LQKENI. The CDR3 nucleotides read TGTGCCAGCTCACCATTGGGGGGTTCTTACAATGAGCAGTTCTTC. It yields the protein CASSPLGGSYNEQFF. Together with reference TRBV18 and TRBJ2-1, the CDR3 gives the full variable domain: NAGVMQNPRHLVRRRGQEARLRCSPMKGHSHVYWYRQLPEEGLKFMVYLQKENIIDESGMPKERFSAEFPKEGPSILRIQQVVRGDSAAYFCASSPLGGSYNEQFFGPGTRLTVL.

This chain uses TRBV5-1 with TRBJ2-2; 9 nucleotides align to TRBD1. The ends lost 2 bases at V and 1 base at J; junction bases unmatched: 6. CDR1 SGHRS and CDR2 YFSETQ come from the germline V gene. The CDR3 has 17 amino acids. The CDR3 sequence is CASSFGTGIRNTGELFF. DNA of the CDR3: TGCGCCAGCAGCTTTGGGACAGGGATTAGGAACACCGGGGAGCTGTTTTTT.

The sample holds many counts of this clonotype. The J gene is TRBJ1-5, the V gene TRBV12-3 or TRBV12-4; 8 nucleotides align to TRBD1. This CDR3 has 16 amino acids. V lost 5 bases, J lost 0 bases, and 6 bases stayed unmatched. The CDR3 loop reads CASSRTGRRSNQPQHF. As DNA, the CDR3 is TGTGCCAGCAGTCGGACAGGGAGGCGTAGCAATCAGCCCCAGCATTTT.

This CDR3 reads CASSPGQLSGANVLTF. In DNA form, the CDR3 reads TGTGCCAGCTCACCGGGACAGCTCTCTGGGGCCAACGTCCTGACTTTC. The chain couples TRBV18 to TRBJ2-6; 7 bases match TRBD1. V was clipped by 3 bases and J by 0 bases; unmatched bases: 2. Germline lookup yields CDR1 KGHSH and CDR2 LQKENI. This CDR3 is 16 amino acids long.

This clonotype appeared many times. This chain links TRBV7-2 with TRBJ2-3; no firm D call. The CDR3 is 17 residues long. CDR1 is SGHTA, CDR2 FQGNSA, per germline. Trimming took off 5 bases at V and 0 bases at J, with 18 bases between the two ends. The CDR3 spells CASSPLTGIGSTDTQYF. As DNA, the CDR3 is TGTGCCAGCAGCCCCCTTACTGGGATAGGTAGCACAGATACGCAGTATTTT.